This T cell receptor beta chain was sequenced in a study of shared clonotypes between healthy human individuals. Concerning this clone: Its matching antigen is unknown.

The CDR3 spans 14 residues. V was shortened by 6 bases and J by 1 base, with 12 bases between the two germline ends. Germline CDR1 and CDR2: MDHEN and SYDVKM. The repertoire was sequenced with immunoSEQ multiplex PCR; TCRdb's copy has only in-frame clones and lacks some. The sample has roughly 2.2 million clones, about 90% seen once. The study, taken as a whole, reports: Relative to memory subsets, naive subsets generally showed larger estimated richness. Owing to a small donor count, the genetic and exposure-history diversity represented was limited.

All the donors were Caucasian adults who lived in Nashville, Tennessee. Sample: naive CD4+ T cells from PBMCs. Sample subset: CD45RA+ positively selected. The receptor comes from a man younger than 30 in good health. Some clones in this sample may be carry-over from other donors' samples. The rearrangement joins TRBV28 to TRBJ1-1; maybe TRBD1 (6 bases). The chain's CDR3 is CASRRDTSNTEAFF. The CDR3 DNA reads TGTGCCAGCAGAAGGGACACCTCGAACACTGAAGCTTTCTTT. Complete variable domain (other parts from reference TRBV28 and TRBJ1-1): DVKVTQSSRYLVKRTGEKVFLECVQDMDHENMFWYRQDPGLGLRLIYFSYDVKMKEKGDIPEGYSVSREKKERFSLILESASTNQTSMYLCASRRDTSNTEAFFGQGTRLTVV.